Presented here are 15 T cell receptor beta chains from one specimen sequenced in a study of a mutant IDH1 vaccine in newly diagnosed glioma. Data came from immunoSEQ multiplex PCR; TCRdb stores just in-frame clones and leaves some out. The data hold approximately 60,000 clones, with roughly 90% observed a single time. Which antigens these TCRs recognize remains unknown. Time point indicated: week 35, safety follow-up. All doses held 300 ug of mutant IDH1 20-mer peptide, with topical imiquimod. Sequences were derived from PBMCs, sampled from a glioma patient whose treatment included an IDH1 peptide vaccine. These receptors originate from a man aged 40-49 years with glioma.

The rearrangement joins TRBV19 to TRBJ1-1, with D unresolved. The CDR3 runs 15 residues. V was cut by 7 bases and J by 1 base, with 16 bases left in between. Germline lookup yields CDR1 LNHDA and CDR2 SQIVND (reference sequence). CDR3 in amino acids: CASTSTGGSNTEAFF. The CDR3 DNA reads TGTGCCAGTACTTCGACTGGAGGGTCGAACACTGAAGCTTTCTTT.

The V gene is TRBV10-3, the J gene TRBJ2-1; 8 nucleotides line up with TRBD2. Per the germline V gene, CDR1 is ENHRY and CDR2 is SYGVKD. The J segment lost 8 bases and the V segment lost 2 bases, leaving 11 bases of the junction unmatched. This CDR3 region has 16 residues. CDR3 sequence: CAISETGTRRNHEQFF. The CDR3 region has the DNA TGTGCCATCAGTGAGACAGGGACTAGGAGGAACCATGAGCAGTTCTTC.

V and J are TRBV12-5 and TRBJ1-3; 10 nucleotides agree with TRBD1. Per the germline V gene, CDR1 is LGHNT and CDR2 is FRNRAP. V was pared by 5 bases and J by 2 bases, with 6 bases of the junction left unmatched. This CDR3 has 16 amino acids. The CDR3 DNA follows: TGTGCTAGTGGTCTGGGACAGGGGTATCCTGGAAACACCATATATTTT. This codes for CASGLGQGYPGNTIYF.

The chain links TRBV18 to TRBJ1-5; D remains ambiguous. CDR1 and CDR2 (germline): KGHSH, LQKENI. The CDR3 extends over 13 amino acids. The germline V and J ends were trimmed by 3 bases and 3 bases, with 6 bases remaining between them. Here the CDR3 DNA reads TGTGCCAGCTCACCCGGGAACAATCAGCCCCAGCATTTT. It encodes CASSPGNNQPQHF.

In its sample, this clone was seen a few times. The V gene is TRBV13, the J gene TRBJ2-1; no clear D. V was trimmed by 5 bases and J by 2 bases, leaving 13 bases between them. The V gene's germline CDR1 is PRHDT and CDR2 FYEKMQ (reference sequence). This CDR3 is 15 amino acids long. The CDR3 loop reads CASSPPALTYNEQFF. CDR3 nucleotides: TGTGCCAGCAGCCCTCCAGCGCTTACCTACAATGAGCAGTTCTTC.

This clone was observed a few times. This sequence joins TRBV4-1 and TRBJ2-5; tentative D call: TRBD2 (6 bases). The germline V gene encodes CDR1 MGHRA and CDR2 YSYEKL. The CDR3 covers 13 residues. The ends were cut back, 1 base at V and 5 bases at J, with 8 bases in the middle. In DNA form, the CDR3 reads TGCGCCAGCAGCCAAGCCCGGGGGGAGACCCAGTACTTC. Protein sequence: CASSQARGETQYF.

The rearrangement uses TRBV14 and TRBJ1-1; D gene ambiguous. Per the germline V gene, CDR1 is SGHDN and CDR2 is FVKESK. The CDR3 has 13 residues. V gave up 4 bases and J gave up 3 bases, with 9 bases separating them. The chain's CDR3 is CASSLAMDTEAFF. In nucleotides, the CDR3 is TGTGCCAGCAGCCTCGCGATGGACACTGAAGCTTTCTTT.

This chain joins TRBV7-2 and TRBJ1-1; no firm D call. V lost 0 bases, J lost 7 bases, and 9 bases lay in between. Germline V gene sequence: CDR1 SGHTA, CDR2 FQGNSA. There are 13 residues in the CDR3. The CDR3 spells CASSLAGSNEAFF. The CDR3 DNA sequence: TGTGCCAGCAGCTTAGCCGGCAGCAATGAAGCTTTCTTT.

The chain has TRBV7-2 and TRBJ1-4, with TRBD1 matching 10 bases. The CDR3 is 14 amino acids. V was pared by 5 bases and J by 6 bases, with 3 bases of the junction left unmatched. Per germline, CDR1 SGHTA and CDR2 FQGNSA. This CDR3 reads CASSPDRGHEKLFF. CDR3 DNA: TGTGCCAGCAGCCCCGACAGGGGGCATGAAAAACTGTTTTTT.

The chain couples TRBV7-7 to TRBJ2-3; TRBD2 agrees at 9 bases. The junction had 3 bases not matched to a gene; V was cut back by 1 base and J by 4 bases. CDR1 and CDR2 from the germline V gene are SSHAT and FNYEAQ (reference sequence). The CDR3 contains 15 residues. The CDR3 spells CASSLGLAGSDTQYF. The CDR3 DNA reads as TGTGCCAGCAGCTTAGGTCTAGCGGGGTCAGATACGCAGTATTTT.

The V and J genes are TRBV6-6 and TRBJ2-2; 8 bases line up with TRBD2. This CDR3 spans 15 amino acids. V trimming: 6 bases; J trimming: 1 base; junction bases outside the gene matches: 4. Germline CDR1 and CDR2: MNHNY and SVGAGI (reference sequence). The CDR3 region is CASRPSGRNTGELFF. In nucleotides, the CDR3 is TGTGCCAGCAGGCCGAGCGGGAGGAACACCGGGGAGCTGTTTTTT.

The rearrangement joins TRBV13 to TRBJ2-5; D is perhaps TRBD1 or TRBD2 (5 bases each). This CDR3 is built from 17 residues. Germline CDR1 and CDR2: PRHDT and FYEKMQ (reference sequence). V lost 5 bases, J lost 2 bases, and 21 bases lay in between. CDR3 residues: CASSPGAGYEGQETQYF. The CDR3 DNA reads TGTGCCAGCAGCCCCGGTGCAGGGTATGAGGGGCAAGAGACCCAGTACTTC. Drawing the rest from reference TRBV13 and TRBJ2-5, the complete variable domain is AAGVIQSPRHLIKEKRETATLKCYPIPRHDTVYWYQQGPGQDPQFLISFYEKMQSDKGSIPDRFSAQQFSDYHSELNMSSLELGDSALYFCASSPGAGYEGQETQYFGPGTRLLVL.

The V gene is TRBV7-9, the J gene TRBJ1-1; D perhaps matches TRBD1 (6 bases). Germline CDR1 and CDR2: SEHNR and FQNEAQ (reference sequence). The CDR3 extends over 13 amino acids. V lost 7 bases to trimming and J lost 0 bases, with 9 bases between them. CDR3 DNA: TGTGCCAGCATGGGACAAATGAACACTGAAGCTTTCTTT. Amino acid sequence: CASMGQMNTEAFF. Full variable domain (missing parts from reference TRBV7-9 and TRBJ1-1): DTGVSQNPRHKITKRGQNVTFRCDPISEHNRLYWYRQTLGQGPEFLTYFQNEAQLEKSRLLSDRFSAERPKGSFSTLEIQRTEQGDSAMYLCASMGQMNTEAFFGQGTRLTVV.

The genes are TRBV5-1 and TRBJ2-1, with 14 bases identical to TRBD2. Looked up from germline, CDR1 is SGHRS and CDR2 is YFSETQ. V gave up 1 base and J gave up 8 bases; unmatched junction bases: 5. The CDR3 is 16 residues long. CDR3 nucleotides: TGCGCCAGCAGCTTGTCCGGGACTAGCGGGAGAGATGAGCAGTTCTTC. Amino acid sequence: CASSLSGTSGRDEQFF.

This chain links TRBV4-2 with TRBJ2-1; 9 bases are a match to TRBD2. Per the germline V gene, CDR1 is LGHNA and CDR2 is YNFKEQ. After removal of 1 base from V and 6 bases from J, the junction contained 7 bases not matched to a gene. The CDR3 totals 16 residues. As DNA, the CDR3 is TGTGCCAGCAGCCAAGGCCCGGGACTAGCAGGCAATGAGCAGTTCTTC. Protein sequence: CASSQGPGLAGNEQFF.